This T cell receptor (beta chain) comes out of a study of cytomegalovirus exposure and HLA in healthy donors. Study context: The use of the same platform for the approximately 130 validation repertoires and the roughly 700 first-cohort repertoires was reported by a later analysis. Study-wide findings and caveats: Three CMV-associated chains proved CMV antigen-specific in vitro. According to reports, the classifier identified cytomegalovirus status with high specificity and sensitivity.

Looked up from germline, CDR1 is SGHRS and CDR2 is YFSETQ. V was cut by 5 bases and J by 5 bases, with 19 bases left in between. The CDR3 totals 15 residues. About this clone itself: No antigen is known for it.

Generated by immunoSEQ multiplex PCR, the TCRdb table keeps only in-frame clones and is missing some. The table records about 150,000 clones, approximately 86% of them present only once. V gene TRBV5-1 combines with J gene TRBJ2-5, with D tentatively TRBD2 (7 bases). This sequence was found in a man between 18 and 35 years old in good health and CMV-seropositive. Input material: PBMCs. CDR3 DNA: TGCGCCAGCAGTCAGGGGCTATCCGGGAGGGAGACCCAGTACTTC. Translating gives CASSQGLSGRETQYF.